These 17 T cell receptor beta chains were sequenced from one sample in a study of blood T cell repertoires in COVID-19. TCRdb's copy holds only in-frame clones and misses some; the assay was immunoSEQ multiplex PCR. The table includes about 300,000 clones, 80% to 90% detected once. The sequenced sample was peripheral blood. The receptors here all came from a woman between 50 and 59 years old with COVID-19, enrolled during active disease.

CDR3 bases: TGTGCCAGCAGCTTAGGTGGAGGGGTCACTCAAGAGACCCAGTACTTC. This translates into CASSLGGGVTQETQYF. The chain links TRBV7-8 to TRBJ2-5, with TRBD2 as a possible D gene (6 bases). Germline V lookup: CDR1 SGHVS, CDR2 FQNEAQ. CDR3 size: 16 residues. V shed 1 base and J shed 2 bases, with 14 bases lying between them.

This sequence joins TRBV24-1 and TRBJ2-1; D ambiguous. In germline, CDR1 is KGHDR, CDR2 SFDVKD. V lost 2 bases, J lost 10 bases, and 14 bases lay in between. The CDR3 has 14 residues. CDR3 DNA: TGTGCCACCAGTGATTGGAATAACATCGGGGAGCAGTTCTTC. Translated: CATSDWNNIGEQFF.

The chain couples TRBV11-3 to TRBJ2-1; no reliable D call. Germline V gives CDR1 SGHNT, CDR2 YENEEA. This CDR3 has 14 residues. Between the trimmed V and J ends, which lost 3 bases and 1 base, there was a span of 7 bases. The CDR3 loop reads CASSFKNSYNEQFF. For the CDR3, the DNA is TGTGCCAGCAGCTTTAAAAATTCCTACAATGAGCAGTTCTTC.

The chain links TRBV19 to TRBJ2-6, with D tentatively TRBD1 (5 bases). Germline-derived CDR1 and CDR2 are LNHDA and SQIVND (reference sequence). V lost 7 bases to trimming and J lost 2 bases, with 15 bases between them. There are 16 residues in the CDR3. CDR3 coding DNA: TGTGCCAGTATTGCTGGTGGGGCCGCTGGGGCCAACGTCCTGACTTTC. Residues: CASIAGGAAGANVLTF.

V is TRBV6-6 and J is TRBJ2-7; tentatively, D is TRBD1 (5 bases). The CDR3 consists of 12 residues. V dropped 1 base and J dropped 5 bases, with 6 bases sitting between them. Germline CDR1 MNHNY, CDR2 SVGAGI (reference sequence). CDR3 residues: CASSYWGHEQYF. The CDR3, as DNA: TGTGCCAGCAGTTACTGGGGCCACGAGCAGTACTTC.

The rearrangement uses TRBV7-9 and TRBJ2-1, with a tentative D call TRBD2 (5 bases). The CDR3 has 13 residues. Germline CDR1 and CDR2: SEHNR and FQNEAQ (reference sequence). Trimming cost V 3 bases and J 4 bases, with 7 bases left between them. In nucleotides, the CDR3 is TGTGCCAGCAGCTTTACGGGATACAATGAGCAGTTCTTC. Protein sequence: CASSFTGYNEQFF.

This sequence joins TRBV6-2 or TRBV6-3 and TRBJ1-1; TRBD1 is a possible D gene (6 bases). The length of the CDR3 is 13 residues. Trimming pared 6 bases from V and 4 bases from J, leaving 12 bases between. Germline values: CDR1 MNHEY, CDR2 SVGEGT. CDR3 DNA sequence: TGTGCCAGCAGCGTGGACAGTATCACTGAAGCTTTCTTT. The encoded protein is CASSVDSITEAFF.

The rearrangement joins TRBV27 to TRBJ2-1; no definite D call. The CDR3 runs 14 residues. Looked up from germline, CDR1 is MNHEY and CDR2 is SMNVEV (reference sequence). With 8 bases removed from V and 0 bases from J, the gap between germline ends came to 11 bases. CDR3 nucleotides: TGTGCCAGCCTCACTACTACCTCCTACAATGAGCAGTTCTTC. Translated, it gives CASLTTTSYNEQFF.

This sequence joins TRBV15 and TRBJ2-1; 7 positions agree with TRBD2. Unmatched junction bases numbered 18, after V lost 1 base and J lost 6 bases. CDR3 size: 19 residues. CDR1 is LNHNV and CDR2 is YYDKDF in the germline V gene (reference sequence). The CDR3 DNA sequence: TGTGCCACCAGCAGAGGAGGCGTGGAGGGAGGGCCGATACGCAATGAGCAGTTCTTC. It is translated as CATSRGGVEGGPIRNEQFF.

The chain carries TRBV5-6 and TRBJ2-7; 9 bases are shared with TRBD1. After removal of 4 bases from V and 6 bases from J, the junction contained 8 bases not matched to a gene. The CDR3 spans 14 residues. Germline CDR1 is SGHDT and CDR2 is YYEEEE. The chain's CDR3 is CASSEGQGFREQYF. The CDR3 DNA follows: TGTGCCAGCAGCGAAGGACAGGGGTTCCGCGAGCAGTACTTC.

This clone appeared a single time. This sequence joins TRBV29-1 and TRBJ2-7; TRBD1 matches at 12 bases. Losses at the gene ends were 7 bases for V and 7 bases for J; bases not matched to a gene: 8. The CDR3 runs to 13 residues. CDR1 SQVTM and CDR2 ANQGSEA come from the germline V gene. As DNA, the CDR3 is TGCAGCGCCGAGGGACAGGGGGCGGGAGAGCAGTACTTC. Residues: CSAEGQGAGEQYF.

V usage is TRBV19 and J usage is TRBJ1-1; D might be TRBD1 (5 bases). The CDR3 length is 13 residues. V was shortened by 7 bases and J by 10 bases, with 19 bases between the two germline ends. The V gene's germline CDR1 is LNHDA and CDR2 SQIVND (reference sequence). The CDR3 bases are TGTGCCAGTATTCTTGGGGCAGGATTAGGAGCTTTCTTT. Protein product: CASILGAGLGAFF.

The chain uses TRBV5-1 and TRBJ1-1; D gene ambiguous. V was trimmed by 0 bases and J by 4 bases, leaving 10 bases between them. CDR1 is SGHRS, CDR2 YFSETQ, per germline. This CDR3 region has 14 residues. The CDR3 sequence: CASSLEAHSTEAFF. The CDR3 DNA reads TGCGCCAGCAGCTTGGAAGCGCATTCCACTGAAGCTTTCTTT.

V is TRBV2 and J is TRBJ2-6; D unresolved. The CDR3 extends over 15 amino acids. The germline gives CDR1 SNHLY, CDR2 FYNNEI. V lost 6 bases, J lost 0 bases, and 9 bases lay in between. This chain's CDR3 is CASRAFGSGANVLTF. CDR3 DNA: TGTGCCAGCAGAGCCTTCGGCTCTGGGGCCAACGTCCTGACTTTC.

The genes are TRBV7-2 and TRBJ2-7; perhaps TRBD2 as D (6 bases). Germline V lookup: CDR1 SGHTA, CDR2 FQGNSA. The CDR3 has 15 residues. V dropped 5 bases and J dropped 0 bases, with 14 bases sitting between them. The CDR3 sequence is CASSHEAGLSYEQYF. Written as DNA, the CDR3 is TGTGCCAGCAGCCATGAGGCGGGGCTCTCCTACGAGCAGTACTTC.

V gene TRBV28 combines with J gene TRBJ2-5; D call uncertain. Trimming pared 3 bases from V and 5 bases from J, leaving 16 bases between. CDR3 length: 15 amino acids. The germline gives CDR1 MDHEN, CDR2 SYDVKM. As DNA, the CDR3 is TGTGCCAGCAGTTTTGCCTACACCTCGGAGGAGACCCAGTACTTC. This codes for CASSFAYTSEETQYF.

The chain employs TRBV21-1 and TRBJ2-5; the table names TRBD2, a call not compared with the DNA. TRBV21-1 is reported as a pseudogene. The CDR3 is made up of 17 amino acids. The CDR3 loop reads CASSTRLAGGPEETQYF. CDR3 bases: TGTGCCAGCAGCACCCGACTAGCGGGAGGGCCGGAGGAGACCCAGTACTTC.